This T cell receptor (beta chain) is drawn from a study of T cell repertoires in cytomegalovirus infection. Whole-study context: It was recently identified HLA-C-restricted and well-studied HLA-B-restricted CMV epitopes that the study used. Through public TCR beta signatures, both CMV infection and matching HLA type were indicated.

TCRdb fed the reads into MiXCR, producing one record per CDR3 protein. The sample holds hundreds of thousands of distinct CDR3 sequences; roughly a third are singletons and the top ten take roughly 13%. The V gene lost 5 bases and the J gene lost 7 bases, with 15 bases spanning the gap. The CDR3 is 14 amino acids. The germline CDR1 and CDR2 sequences are LNHDA and SQIVND (reference sequence). Study findings and constraints: Adding up the frequency of public TCR beta families identified people who carried CMV plus the relevant HLA. HLA-C-restricted TCR beta clonotypes specific for CMV led the ex vivo response.

This clonotype was counted between two and nine times. Its antigen is as yet unknown. The sample consisted of cultured CD8+ T cells from PBMCs, taken from culture after CMV antigen stimulation. The receptor was derived from a human donor in good health (CMV status not recorded). Some clones in this sample may be carry-over from other donors' samples. J is TRBJ1-5 and V is TRBV19; tentatively, D is TRBD1 (6 bases). In nucleotides, the CDR3 is TGTGCCAGTAGTCTACAACAGGGAAGACAGCCCCAGCATTTT. As protein: CASSLQQGRQPQHF.